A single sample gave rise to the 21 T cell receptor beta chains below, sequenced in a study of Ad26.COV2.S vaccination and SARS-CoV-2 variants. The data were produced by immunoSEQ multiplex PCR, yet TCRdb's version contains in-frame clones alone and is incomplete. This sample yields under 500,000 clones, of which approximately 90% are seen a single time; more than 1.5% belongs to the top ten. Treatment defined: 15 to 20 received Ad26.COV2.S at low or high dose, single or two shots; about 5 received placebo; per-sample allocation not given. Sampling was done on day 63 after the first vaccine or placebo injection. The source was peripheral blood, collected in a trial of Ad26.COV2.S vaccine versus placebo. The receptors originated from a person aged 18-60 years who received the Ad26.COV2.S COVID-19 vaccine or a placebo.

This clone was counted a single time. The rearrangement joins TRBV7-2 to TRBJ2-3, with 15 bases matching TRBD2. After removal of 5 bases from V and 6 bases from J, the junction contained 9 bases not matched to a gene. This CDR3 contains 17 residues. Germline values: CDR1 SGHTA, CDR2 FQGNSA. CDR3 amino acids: CASSPPGLAGGRDTQYF. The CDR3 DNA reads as TGTGCCAGCAGCCCGCCTGGACTAGCGGGGGGGCGTGATACGCAGTATTTT.

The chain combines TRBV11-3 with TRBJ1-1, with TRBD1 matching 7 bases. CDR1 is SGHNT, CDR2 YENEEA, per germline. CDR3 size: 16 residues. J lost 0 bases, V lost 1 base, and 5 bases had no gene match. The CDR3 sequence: CASSLGDGTVNTEAFF. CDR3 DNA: TGTGCCAGCAGCTTAGGTGACGGGACAGTGAACACTGAAGCTTTCTTT.

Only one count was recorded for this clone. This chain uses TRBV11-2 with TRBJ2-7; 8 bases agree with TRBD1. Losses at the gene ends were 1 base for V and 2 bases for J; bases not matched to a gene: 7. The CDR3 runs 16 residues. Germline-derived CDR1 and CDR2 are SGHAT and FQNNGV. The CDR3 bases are TGTGCCAGCAGCTTAGCTGGGCAGGGGGCTACCTACGAGCAGTACTTC. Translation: CASSLAGQGATYEQYF.

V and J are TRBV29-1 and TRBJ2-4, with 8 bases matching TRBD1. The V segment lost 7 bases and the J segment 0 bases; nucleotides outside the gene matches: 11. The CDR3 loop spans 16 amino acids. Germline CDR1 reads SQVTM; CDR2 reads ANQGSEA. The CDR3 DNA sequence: TGCAGCGCGACGGACAGGGAACAGCTAGCCAAAAACATTCAGTACTTC. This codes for CSATDREQLAKNIQYF.

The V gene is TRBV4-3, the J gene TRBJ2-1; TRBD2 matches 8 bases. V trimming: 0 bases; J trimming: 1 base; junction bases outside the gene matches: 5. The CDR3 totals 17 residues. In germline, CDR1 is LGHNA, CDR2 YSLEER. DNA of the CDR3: TGCGCCAGCAGCCAAGACCCAACTAGCGGATCCTACAATGAGCAGTTCTTC. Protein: CASSQDPTSGSYNEQFF.

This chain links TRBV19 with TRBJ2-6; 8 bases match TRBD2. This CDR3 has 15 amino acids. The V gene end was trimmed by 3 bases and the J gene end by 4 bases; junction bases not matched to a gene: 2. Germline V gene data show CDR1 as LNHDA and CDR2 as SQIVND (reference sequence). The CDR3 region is CASSIGGAGANVLTF. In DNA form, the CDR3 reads TGTGCCAGTAGTATCGGGGGGGCAGGGGCCAACGTCCTGACTTTC.

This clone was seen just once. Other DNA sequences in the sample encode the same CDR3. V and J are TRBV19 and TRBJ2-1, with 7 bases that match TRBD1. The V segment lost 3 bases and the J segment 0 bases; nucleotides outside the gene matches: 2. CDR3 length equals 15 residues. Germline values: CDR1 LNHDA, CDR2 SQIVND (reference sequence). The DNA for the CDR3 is TGTGCCAGTAGTATTTCAGGGGGCTCCTACAATGAGCAGTTCTTC. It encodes CASSISGGSYNEQFF.

CDR3 amino acids: CASSLGGQNQPQHF. CDR3 nucleotide sequence: TGTGCCAGCAGCTTAGGGGGGCAGAATCAGCCCCAGCATTTT. V gene TRBV7-9 combines with J gene TRBJ1-5; a weak D match, TRBD1 (6 bases). The CDR3 runs 14 residues. V was shortened by 1 base and J by 4 bases, with 8 bases between the two germline ends. CDR1 and CDR2 from the germline V gene are SEHNR and FQNEAQ (reference sequence).

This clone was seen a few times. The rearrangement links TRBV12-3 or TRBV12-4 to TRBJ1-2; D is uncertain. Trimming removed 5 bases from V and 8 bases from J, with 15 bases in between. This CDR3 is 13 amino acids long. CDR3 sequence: CASSLQVDVGYTF. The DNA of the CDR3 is TGTGCCAGCAGTCTCCAAGTGGATGTCGGCTACACCTTC.

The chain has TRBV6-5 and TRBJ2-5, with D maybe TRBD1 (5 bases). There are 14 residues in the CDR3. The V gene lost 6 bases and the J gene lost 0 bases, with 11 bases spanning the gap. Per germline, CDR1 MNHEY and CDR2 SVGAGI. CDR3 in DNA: TGTGCCAGCAGCCAGGGTCCGTACCAAGAGACCCAGTACTTC. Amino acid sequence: CASSQGPYQETQYF.

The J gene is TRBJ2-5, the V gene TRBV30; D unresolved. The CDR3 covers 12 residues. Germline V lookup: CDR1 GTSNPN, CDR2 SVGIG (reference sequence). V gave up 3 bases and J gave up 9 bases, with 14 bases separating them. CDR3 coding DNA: TGTGCCTGGAGGCCTATGCCCTCGGCCCAGTACTTC. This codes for CAWRPMPSAQYF.

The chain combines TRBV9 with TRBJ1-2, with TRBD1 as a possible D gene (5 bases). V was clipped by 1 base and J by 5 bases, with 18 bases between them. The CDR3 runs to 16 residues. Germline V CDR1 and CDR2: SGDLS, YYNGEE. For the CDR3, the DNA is TGTGCCAGCAGCGTACATACGCAGGGTGGTTTGTATGGCTACACCTTC. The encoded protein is CASSVHTQGGLYGYTF.

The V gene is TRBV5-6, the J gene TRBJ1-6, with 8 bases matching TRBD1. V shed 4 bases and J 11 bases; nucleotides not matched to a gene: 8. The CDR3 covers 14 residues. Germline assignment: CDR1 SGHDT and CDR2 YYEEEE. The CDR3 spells CASSRLDREAPLHF. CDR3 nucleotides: TGTGCCAGCAGCCGCCTGGACAGGGAAGCACCCCTCCACTTT.

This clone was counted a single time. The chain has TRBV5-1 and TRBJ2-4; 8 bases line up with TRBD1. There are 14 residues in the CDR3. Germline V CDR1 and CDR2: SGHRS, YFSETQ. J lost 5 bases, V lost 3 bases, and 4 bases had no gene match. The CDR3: CASSSDREQNIQYF. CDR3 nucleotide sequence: TGCGCCAGCAGCTCGGACAGGGAGCAAAACATTCAGTACTTC.

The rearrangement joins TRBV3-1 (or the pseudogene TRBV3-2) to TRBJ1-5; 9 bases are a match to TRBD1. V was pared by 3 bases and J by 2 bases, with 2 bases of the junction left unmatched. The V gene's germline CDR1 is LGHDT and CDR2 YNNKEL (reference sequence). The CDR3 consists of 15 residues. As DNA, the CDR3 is TGTGCCAGCAGCCAGGACAGGGGAGGCAATCAGCCCCAGCATTTT. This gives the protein CASSQDRGGNQPQHF.

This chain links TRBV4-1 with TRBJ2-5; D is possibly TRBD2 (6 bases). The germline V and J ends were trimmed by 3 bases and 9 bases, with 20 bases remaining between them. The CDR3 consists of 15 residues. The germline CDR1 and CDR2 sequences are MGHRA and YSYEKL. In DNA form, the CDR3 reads TGCGCCAGCAGCCACGGATCGGGGGAGCCGGCGGCCCAGTACTTC. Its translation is CASSHGSGEPAAQYF.

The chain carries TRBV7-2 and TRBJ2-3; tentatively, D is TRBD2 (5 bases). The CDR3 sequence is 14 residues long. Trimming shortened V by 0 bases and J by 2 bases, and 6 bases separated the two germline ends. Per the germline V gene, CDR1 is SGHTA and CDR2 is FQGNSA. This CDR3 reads CASSLAGLTDTQYF. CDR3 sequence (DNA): TGTGCCAGCAGCTTAGCAGGACTCACAGATACGCAGTATTTT.

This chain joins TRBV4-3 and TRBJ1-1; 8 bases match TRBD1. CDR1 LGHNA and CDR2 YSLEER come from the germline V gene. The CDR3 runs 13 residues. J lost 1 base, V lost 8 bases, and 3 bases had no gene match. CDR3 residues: CASGTGGNTEAFF. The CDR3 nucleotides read TGCGCCAGCGGGACAGGCGGGAACACTGAAGCTTTCTTT.

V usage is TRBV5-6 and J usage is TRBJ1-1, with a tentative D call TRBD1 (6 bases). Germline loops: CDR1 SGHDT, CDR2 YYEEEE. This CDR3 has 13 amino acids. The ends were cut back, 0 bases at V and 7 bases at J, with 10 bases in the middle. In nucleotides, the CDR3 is TGTGCCAGCAGCTTGGGGACAGAGAGTGAAGCTTTCTTT. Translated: CASSLGTESEAFF.

CDR3 in DNA: TGTGCCAGCAGCCGGAAAGATTGGGGACTAGCGGGGAGTGAGCAGTTCTTC. It specifies CASSRKDWGLAGSEQFF. The chain combines TRBV3-1 (or the pseudogene TRBV3-2) with TRBJ2-1; TRBD2 aligns across 13 bases. The V segment lost 4 bases and the J segment 9 bases; nucleotides outside the gene matches: 12. The length of the CDR3 is 17 residues. Germline V gene lookup returns CDR1 LGHDT and CDR2 YNNKEL (reference sequence).

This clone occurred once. The CDR3 DNA sequence: TGTGCCAGCAACCCCGGGGGGTATTTCGAGCAGTACTTC. This sequence encodes CASNPGGYFEQYF. The chain has TRBV6-5 and TRBJ2-7; TRBD2 aligns across 7 bases. CDR1 is MNHEY and CDR2 is SVGAGI in the germline V gene. After removal of 7 bases from V and 6 bases from J, the junction contained 9 bases not matched to a gene. This CDR3 is built from 13 residues.